These T cell receptor beta chains were read from a single sample in a study of blood T cell repertoires in COVID-19. Measured with immunoSEQ multiplex PCR; TCRdb has only the in-frame clones, and not every one. The table lists roughly 380,000 clones, more than 70% of them singletons. What was sequenced was peripheral blood. These receptors all stem from a woman in her sixties or seventies with COVID-19, enrolled during active disease. CDR3s include the opening cysteine and the closing phenylalanine or tryptophan. D genes are given only for firm matches. Clone size appears in some rows only: once, few, many, or a class for an expanded clone.

TRBJ1-4 TRBV3-1/TRBV3-2 TRBD1 . TGTGCCAGCAGCCGACGACAGGGGAATGAAAAACTGTTTTTT CASSRRQGNEKLFF
TRBJ2-3 TRBV12-3/TRBV12-4 . . TGTGCCAGCTCCCCAGCGACGGCGGATACGCAGTATTTT CASSPATADTQYF
TRBJ2-7 TRBV5-6 TRBD1 . TGTGCCAGCAGGACAGGGGGAAACTTAATGAACGAGCAGTACTTC CASRTGGNLMNEQYF
TRBJ1-2 TRBV5-1 . . TGCGCCAGCAGCTGGACAGTTCTTAACTATGGCTACACCTTC CASSWTVLNYGYTF
TRBJ2-7 TRBV18 TRBD1 . TGTGCCAGCTCACCGGAACAGGGGTACAACGAGCAGTACTTC CASSPEQGYNEQYF
TRBJ1-1 TRBV5-1 TRBD1 . TGCGCCAGCAGCTTCGACAGGGGCGGCACTGAAGCTTTCTTT CASSFDRGGTEAFF
TRBJ1-4 TRBV5-1 TRBD1 . TGCGCCAGCAGTATTGGACAGGGGCAAAAACTGTTTTTT CASSIGQGQKLFF
TRBJ1-6 TRBV19 TRBD1 . TGTGCCAGTAGTGAAACGGGACAGGGGTGGAATTCACCCCTCCACTTT CASSETGQGWNSPLHF
TRBJ2-6 TRBV6-6 TRBD2 . TGTGCCAGCAGTCCACCCTTCGGGGGGGAGGCCAACGTCCTGACTTTC CASSPPFGGEANVLTF
TRBJ2-1 TRBV3-1/TRBV3-2 TRBD2 . TGTGCCAGCAGCCTCCGGACTAGTGGTGGGAATGAGCAGTTCTTC CASSLRTSGGNEQFF
TRBJ1-1 TRBV19 TRBD1 . TGTGCCAGTAGTCCTCGGGACAGGGGGTTGGGAGCTTTCTTT CASSPRDRGLGAFF
TRBJ2-7 TRBV27 TRBD1 . TGTGCCAGCAGGATAGGACAGGGGGCCGCCTACGAGCAGTACTTC CASRIGQGAAYEQYF
TRBJ1-5 TRBV3-1/TRBV3-2 . . TGTGCCAGCAGCATTGGACAGTTTGATCAGCCCCAGCATTTT CASSIGQFDQPQHF
TRBJ2-2 TRBV9 . few TGTGCCAGCAGCCCACGGGCAGGGACGAACACCGGGGAGCTGTTTTTT CASSPRAGTNTGELFF
TRBJ2-5 TRBV5-1 . . TGCGCCAGCAGCTTCTCAAGCGGGGAGACCCAGTACTTC CASSFSSGETQYF
TRBJ2-1 TRBV27 TRBD2 . TGTGCCAGCGGGACTAGCGGTAGGAATGAGCAGTTCTTC CASGTSGRNEQFF
TRBJ2-3 TRBV24-1 . . TGTGCCACCAGTGCGGAGTGGGATACGCAGTATTTT CATSAEWDTQYF
TRBJ1-1 TRBV6-5 . . TGTGCCAGCAAGCGGGGGTCGGGAACTGAAGCTTTCTTT CASKRGSGTEAFF
TRBJ1-4 TRBV7-9 . . TGTGCCAGCAGCGCCGACCCGGGACGGAGGGGAGAAAAACTGTTTTTT CASSADPGRRGEKLFF
TRBJ1-3 TRBV11-1 . . TGTGCCAGCAGCTTCGCGACAGGCTCTGGAAACACCATATATTTT CASSFATGSGNTIYF
TRBJ1-5 TRBV28 . . TGTGCCAGCAGTCCTCCGAATCAGCCCCAGCATTTT CASSPPNQPQHF
TRBJ1-2 TRBV20-1 . . TGCAGTGCTAGTTTAGCCTCGAGCTATGGCTACACCTTC CSASLASSYGYTF
TRBJ1-4 TRBV4-1 . . TGCGCCAGCAGCCAAGGCGGTGCAACTAATGAAAAACTGTTTTTT CASSQGGATNEKLFF
TRBJ2-1 TRBV9 . once TGTGCCAGCAGTGCCACACCTAGCTCCTACAATGAGCAGTTCTTC CASSATPSSYNEQFF